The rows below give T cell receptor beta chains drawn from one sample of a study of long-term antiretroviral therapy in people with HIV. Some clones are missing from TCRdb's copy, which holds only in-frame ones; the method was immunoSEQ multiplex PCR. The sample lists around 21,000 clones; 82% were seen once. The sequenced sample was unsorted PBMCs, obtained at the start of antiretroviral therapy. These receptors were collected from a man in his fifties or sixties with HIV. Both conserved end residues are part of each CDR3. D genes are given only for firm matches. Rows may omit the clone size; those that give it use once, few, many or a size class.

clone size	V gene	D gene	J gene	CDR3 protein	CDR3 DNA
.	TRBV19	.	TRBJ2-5	CASSIVHQEGETQYF	TGTGCCAGTAGTATAGTGCATCAAGAAGGGGAGACCCAGTACTTC
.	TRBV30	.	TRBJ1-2	CAWGAGIRGYTF	TGTGCCTGGGGGGCGGGAATTCGTGGCTACACCTTC
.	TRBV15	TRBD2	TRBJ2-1	CATSREGLADHNEQFF	TGTGCCACCAGCAGAGAGGGACTAGCGGACCACAATGAGCAGTTCTTC
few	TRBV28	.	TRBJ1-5	CASSSGNQPQHF	TGTGCCAGCAGTAGTGGCAATCAGCCCCAGCATTTT
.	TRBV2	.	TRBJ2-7	CASRRENLGEQYF	TGTGCCAGCAGGAGGGAAAATCTCGGGGAGCAGTACTTC
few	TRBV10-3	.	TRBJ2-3	CAITGGEDTQYF	TGTGCCATCACGGGCGGGGAAGATACGCAGTATTTT
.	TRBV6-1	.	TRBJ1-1	CASSKGPFSDTEAFF	TGTGCCAGCAGTAAAGGACCGTTTTCGGACACTGAAGCTTTCTTT
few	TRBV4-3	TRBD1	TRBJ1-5	CASSQDIPGTGYQPQHF	TGCGCCAGCAGCCAAGATATCCCCGGGACAGGGTATCAGCCCCAGCATTTT
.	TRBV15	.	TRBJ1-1	CATSRGHGRAVGAFF	TGTGCCACCAGCAGAGGCCATGGCAGGGCGGTCGGAGCTTTCTTT
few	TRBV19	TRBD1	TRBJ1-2	CASSRVTGAHYGYTF	TGTGCCAGTAGTAGGGTTACAGGGGCGCACTATGGCTACACCTTC
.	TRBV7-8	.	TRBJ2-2	CASSSGENTGELFF	TGTGCCAGCAGCTCTGGAGAGAACACCGGGGAGCTGTTTTTT
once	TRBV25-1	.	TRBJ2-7	CASSDKGDWPYEQYF	TGTGCCAGCAGTGATAAGGGAGATTGGCCCTACGAGCAGTACTTC
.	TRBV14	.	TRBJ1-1	CASSQDGGRRTEAFF	TGTGCCAGCAGCCAAGATGGGGGGCGCCGCACTGAAGCTTTCTTT
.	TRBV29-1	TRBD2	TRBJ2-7	CSVEDHGLAVVWEQYF	TGCAGCGTTGAAGATCACGGACTAGCGGTTGTTTGGGAGCAGTACTTC
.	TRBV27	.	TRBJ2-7	CASSPRDNSYEQYF	TGTGCCAGCAGTCCCCGGGACAACTCCTACGAGCAGTACTTC
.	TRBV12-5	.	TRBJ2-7	CASGLGPSREQYF	TGTGCTAGTGGTTTGGGCCCATCGAGGGAGCAGTACTTC
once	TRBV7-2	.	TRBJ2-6	CASSLGPLTGANVLTF	TGTGCCAGCAGCTTAGGGCCCCTGACTGGGGCCAACGTCCTGACTTTC
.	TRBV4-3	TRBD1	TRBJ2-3	CASSQVTGATDTQYF	TGCGCCAGCAGCCAAGTGACAGGGGCCACAGATACGCAGTATTTT
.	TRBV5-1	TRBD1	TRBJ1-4	CASRDRAESEKLFF	TGCGCCAGCAGGGACAGGGCGGAGAGTGAAAAACTGTTTTTT
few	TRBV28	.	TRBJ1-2	CASSPKGFYGYTF	TGTGCCAGCAGTCCTAAGGGTTTCTATGGCTACACCTTC
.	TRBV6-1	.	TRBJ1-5	CASSDSYYQPQHF	TGTGCCAGCAGTGACAGTTATTATCAGCCCCAGCATTTT
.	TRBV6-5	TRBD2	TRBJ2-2	CASSYSGGVSGELFF	TGTGCCAGCAGTTACTCGGGGGGGGTGAGCGGGGAGCTGTTTTTT
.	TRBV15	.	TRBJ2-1	CATSRVQGYEQFF	TGTGCCACCAGCAGGGTCCAGGGTTATGAGCAGTTCTTC
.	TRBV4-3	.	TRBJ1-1	CASTGSSEAFF	TGCGCCAGCACGGGCTCGAGTGAAGCTTTCTTT
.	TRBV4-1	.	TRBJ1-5	CASSQVDREGQPQHF	TGCGCCAGCAGCCAAGTCGACCGGGAGGGGCAGCCCCAGCATTTT
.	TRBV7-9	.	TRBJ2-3	CASSLDREGTDTQYF	TGTGCCAGCAGCTTGGATAGGGAAGGCACAGATACGCAGTATTTT
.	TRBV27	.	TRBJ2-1	CASSSLNSESSYNEQFF	TGTGCCAGCAGTTCCCTGAACAGTGAAAGCTCCTACAATGAGCAGTTCTTC
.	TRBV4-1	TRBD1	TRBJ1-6	CASSQLTGAAYNSPLHF	TGCGCCAGCAGCCAGCTAACAGGGGCGGCCTATAATTCACCCCTCCACTTT
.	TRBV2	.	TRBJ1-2	CASSSFDRNYGYTF	TGTGCCAGCAGTTCTTTCGACAGGAACTATGGCTACACCTTC
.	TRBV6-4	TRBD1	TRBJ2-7	CASRAGQGYEQYF	TGTGCCAGCAGGGCGGGACAGGGCTACGAGCAGTACTTC
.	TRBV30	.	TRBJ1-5	CAWSRLYSNQPQHF	TGTGCCTGGAGCCGGCTTTATAGCAATCAGCCCCAGCATTTT
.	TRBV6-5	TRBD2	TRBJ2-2	CASSYGREAGELFF	TGTGCCAGCAGTTACGGGAGGGAGGCCGGGGAGCTGTTTTTT
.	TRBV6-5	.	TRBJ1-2	CASSYSGGGSGGYTF	TGTGCCAGCAGTTACTCGGGCGGGGGTTCTGGTGGCTACACCTTC
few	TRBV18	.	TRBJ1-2	CASSPYKSNYGYTF	TGTGCCAGCTCACCCTATAAAAGCAACTATGGCTACACCTTC
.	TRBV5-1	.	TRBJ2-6	CASSTQGPGANVLTF	TGCGCCAGCAGCACCCAGGGACCTGGGGCCAACGTCCTGACTTTC
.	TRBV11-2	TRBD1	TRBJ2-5	CASSQGAFQETQYF	TGTGCCAGCAGTCAGGGGGCGTTCCAAGAGACCCAGTACTTC
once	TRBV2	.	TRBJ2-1	CASSSKTFPSYNEQFF	TGTGCCAGCAGCTCTAAGACTTTCCCTTCCTACAATGAGCAGTTCTTC
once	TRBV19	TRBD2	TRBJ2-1	CASSIVGGGTNNEQFF	TGTGCCAGTAGTATAGTTGGGGGAGGGACGAACAATGAGCAGTTCTTC
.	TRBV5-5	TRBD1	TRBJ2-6	CASSPGQGFEGSGANVLTF	TGTGCCAGCAGCCCGGGACAGGGGTTTGAAGGCTCTGGGGCCAACGTCCTGACTTTC
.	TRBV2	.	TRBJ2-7	CASSRPGTFEEQYF	TGTGCCAGCAGTAGGCCCGGGACTTTTGAGGAGCAGTACTTC
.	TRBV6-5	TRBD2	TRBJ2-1	CASSRGLAGSQFF	TGTGCCAGCAGCCGTGGACTAGCGGGTAGTCAGTTCTTC
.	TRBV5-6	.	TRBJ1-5	CASSLTGNQPQHF	TGTGCCAGCAGCCTAACGGGGAATCAGCCCCAGCATTTT
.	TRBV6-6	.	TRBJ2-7	CASSSGQGLSYEQYF	TGTGCCAGCAGTTCCGGGCAGGGGCTATCCTACGAGCAGTACTTC
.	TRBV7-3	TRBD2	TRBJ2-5	CASSILAGGRETQYF	TGTGCCAGCAGCATACTAGCGGGGGGGCGGGAGACCCAGTACTTC
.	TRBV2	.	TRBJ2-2	CASKGLANTGELFF	TGTGCCAGCAAGGGTCTAGCGAACACCGGGGAGCTGTTTTTT
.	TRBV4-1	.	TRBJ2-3	CASSFRPGEADTQYF	TGCGCCAGCAGTTTTCGACCGGGAGAAGCAGATACGCAGTATTTT
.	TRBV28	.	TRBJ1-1	CASSSHSDARTEAFF	TGTGCCAGCAGTAGTCACAGCGACGCACGGACTGAAGCTTTCTTT
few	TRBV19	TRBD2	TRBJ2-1	CASSIGGTSLHEQFF	TGTGCCAGTAGTATAGGAGGGACTAGCCTCCATGAGCAGTTCTTC
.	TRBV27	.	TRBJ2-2	CASSLTATHTGELFF	TGTGCCAGCAGTTTAACGGCTACCCACACCGGGGAGCTGTTTTTT
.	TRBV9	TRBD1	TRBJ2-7	CASSVGYKGVGTASYEQYF	TGTGCCAGCAGCGTAGGGTACAAGGGGGTGGGGACAGCCTCCTACGAGCAGTACTTC
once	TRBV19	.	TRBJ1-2	CASSMSRGHNYGYTF	TGTGCCAGTAGTATGTCACGGGGGCATAACTATGGCTACACCTTC
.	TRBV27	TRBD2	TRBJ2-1	CASSLWTSGAGNEQFF	TGTGCCAGCAGCCTGTGGACTAGCGGGGCCGGCAATGAGCAGTTCTTC
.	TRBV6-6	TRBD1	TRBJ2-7	CASSRWGDRGYEQYF	TGTGCCAGCAGCCGCTGGGGGGACAGGGGCTACGAGCAGTACTTC
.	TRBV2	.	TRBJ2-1	CARGHHSGEQFF	TGTGCCAGAGGACACCATAGCGGTGAGCAGTTCTTC
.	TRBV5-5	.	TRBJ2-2	CASSLSQGRNTGELFF	TGTGCCAGCAGCTTGAGCCAGGGTAGAAACACCGGGGAGCTGTTTTTT
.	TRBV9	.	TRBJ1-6	CASSVRWYNSPLHF	TGTGCCAGCAGCGTCCGTTGGTATAATTCACCCCTCCACTTT
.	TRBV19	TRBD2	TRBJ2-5	CASSNYGLAETQYF	TGTGCCAGTAGTAACTATGGACTAGCCGAGACCCAGTACTTC
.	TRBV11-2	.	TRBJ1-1	CASSLRNTEAFF	TGTGCCAGCAGCTTACGTAACACTGAAGCTTTCTTT